These 25 T cell receptor beta chains originate from one sample sequenced in a study of cytomegalovirus exposure and HLA in healthy donors. Primers: 60 Vbeta forward and 13 Jbeta reverse. The method was immunoSEQ multiplex PCR; TCRdb's version includes in-frame clones alone and lacks a portion of them. The sample has 180,000 or so clones; over 70% are singletons. The specimen was PBMCs. Every receptor here comes from a man aged 18 to 30 in good health and CMV-seronegative.

The rearrangement uses TRBV10-3 and TRBJ1-2, with 8 bases identical to TRBD1. CDR1 and CDR2 from the germline V gene are ENHRY and SYGVKD. Germline trimming cut 4 bases from V and 5 bases from J; bases unmatched to any gene: 6. This CDR3 spans 14 amino acids. In DNA form, the CDR3 reads TGTGCCATCAGTGCCCGGGACAGGTCTTATGGCTACACCTTC. Translating gives CAISARDRSYGYTF.

The chain uses TRBV2 and TRBJ2-7, with no clear D. Per the germline V gene, CDR1 is SNHLY and CDR2 is FYNNEI. V lost 2 bases and J 2 bases, leaving 10 bases between the germline ends. This CDR3 has 14 residues. The CDR3 here is CASSEHSGPYEQYF. The DNA of the CDR3 is TGTGCCAGCAGTGAACACTCAGGCCCCTACGAGCAGTACTTC.

The chain combines TRBV11-2 with TRBJ2-7, with TRBD2 matching over 7 bases. Germline V gene lookup returns CDR1 SGHAT and CDR2 FQNNGV. V gave up 5 bases and J gave up 3 bases; unmatched junction bases: 13. The CDR3 has 16 residues. Here the CDR3 DNA reads TGTGCCAGCAGCGAGCCGACGACGACTAGCTTCTACGAGCAGTACTTC. It encodes CASSEPTTTSFYEQYF.

V usage is TRBV27 and J usage is TRBJ2-2; 7 bases agree with TRBD1. Trimming removed 4 bases from V and 6 bases from J; junction bases left unmatched: 14. This CDR3 contains 17 residues. In germline, CDR1 is MNHEY, CDR2 SMNVEV (reference sequence). CDR3 nucleotide sequence: TGTGCCAGCAGTTCGGGACAGTCTTTTAATTCGGCCGGGGAGCTGTTTTTT. Amino acid sequence: CASSSGQSFNSAGELFF.

J is TRBJ1-2 and V is TRBV6-1; possible D gene TRBD1, 5 bases. The CDR3 spans 14 residues. Trimming stripped 7 bases from V and 10 bases from J, with 22 bases between. CDR1 and CDR2 from the germline V gene are MNHNS and SASEGT. CDR3 sequence: CASTEADPGLDYTF. As DNA, the CDR3 is TGTGCCAGCACTGAGGCGGACCCAGGGTTGGACTACACCTTC.

This clone was picked up a small number of times. The chain links TRBV11-1 to TRBJ1-1; perhaps TRBD1 as D (5 bases). This CDR3 comprises 16 residues. Germline V gene lookup returns CDR1 SGHAT and CDR2 FQDESV (reference sequence). The V end lost 3 bases, the J end lost 1 base, and 15 bases lay between the germline ends. CDR3 region: CASSLRRVGSNTEAFF. The DNA of the CDR3 is TGTGCCAGCAGCTTGCGCAGGGTCGGGTCGAACACTGAAGCTTTCTTT.

The CDR3 sequence is CAWSAGIELFF. The CDR3 DNA reads as TGTGCCTGGAGTGCGGGGATTGAGCTGTTTTTT. The gene calls are TRBV30 and TRBJ2-2; perhaps TRBD2 as D (5 bases). V lost 1 base and J 11 bases, leaving 8 bases between the germline ends. Germline-derived CDR1 and CDR2 are GTSNPN and SVGIG (reference sequence). This CDR3 is 11 amino acids long.

With respect to this clone: One junction end disagrees with the germline gene, perhaps due to a read error. The chain recombines TRBV7-9 with TRBJ2-5, with 7 nucleotides matching TRBD1. The CDR3 totals 15 residues. Germline CDR1 reads SEHNR; CDR2 reads FQNEAQ (reference sequence). The CDR3: CSSSHITGVRETQYF. CDR3 nucleotides: TGTTCCAGCAGCCATATTACAGGGGTCCGCGAGACCCAGTACTTC. Filled out from reference TRBV7-9 and TRBJ2-5, the complete variable domain reads DTGVSQNPRHKITKRGQNVTFRCDPISEHNRLYWYRQTLGQGPEFLTYFQNEAQLEKSRLLSDRFSAERPKGSFSTLEIQRTEQGDSAMYLCSSSHITGVRETQYFGPGTRLLVL.

V usage is TRBV7-2 and J usage is TRBJ1-2, with D perhaps TRBD1 (5 bases). Trimming stripped 7 bases from V and 6 bases from J, with 18 bases between. The CDR3 has 14 residues. The germline V gene has CDR1 SGHTA and CDR2 FQGNSA. The CDR3 sequence: CASTQPTGGDGYTF. The CDR3 nucleotides read TGTGCCAGCACCCAGCCCACGGGGGGAGATGGCTACACCTTC. The full variable domain, its missing parts supplied by reference TRBV7-2 and TRBJ1-2, is GAGVSQSPSNKVTEKGKDVELRCDPISGHTALYWYRQSLGQGLEFLIYFQGNSAPDKSGLPSDRFSAERTGGSVSTLTIQRTQQEDSAVYLCASTQPTGGDGYTFGSGTRLTVV.

The chain is built from TRBV10-3 and TRBJ1-1; D is perhaps TRBD1 (6 bases). This CDR3 is 16 amino acids long. CDR1 and CDR2 from the germline V gene are ENHRY and SYGVKD. The V end lost 3 bases, the J end lost 0 bases, and 14 bases lay between the germline ends. The CDR3 here is CAISETRPGVNTEAFF. The CDR3 DNA follows: TGTGCCATCAGTGAAACGAGGCCAGGGGTGAACACTGAAGCTTTCTTT.

The chain couples TRBV7-9 to TRBJ2-7; tentatively, D is TRBD2 (6 bases). Germline CDR1 is SEHNR and CDR2 is FQNEAQ (reference sequence). Trimming removed 0 bases at V and 5 bases at J, with 14 bases between. This CDR3 has 15 amino acids. The CDR3, as DNA: TGTGCCAGCAGCTTAGCGGGGGGATATAGGGACGAGCAGTACTTC. Its translation is CASSLAGGYRDEQYF.

The chain carries TRBV5-1 and TRBJ2-1, with D tentatively TRBD2 (7 bases). The length of the CDR3 is 16 residues. CDR1 SGHRS and CDR2 YFSETQ come from the germline V gene. V lost 3 bases to trimming and J lost 5 bases, with 18 bases between them. CDR3 DNA sequence: TGCGCCAGCAGCTCGCCCAAGGGGGGGTACGACAATGAGCAGTTCTTC. It codes for CASSSPKGGYDNEQFF.

The chain has TRBV5-4 and TRBJ1-1; 8 bases fit TRBD1. The germline V gene encodes CDR1 SGHNT and CDR2 YYREEE (reference sequence). This CDR3 has 14 amino acids. The V gene end was trimmed by 4 bases and the J gene end by 2 bases; junction bases not matched to a gene: 4. The CDR3 DNA sequence: TGTGCCAGCAGCGCGACAGGGGTTAACACTGAAGCTTTCTTT. It encodes CASSATGVNTEAFF.

The V gene is TRBV27, the J gene TRBJ1-1, with D possibly being TRBD1 (6 bases). The CDR3 sequence is 15 residues long. In germline, CDR1 is MNHEY, CDR2 SMNVEV (reference sequence). Trimming cost V 2 bases and J 7 bases, with 17 bases left between them. CDR3 DNA sequence: TGTGCCAGCAGTTTAAGCCCCAGGGGTATAGATGAAGCTTTCTTT. As protein: CASSLSPRGIDEAFF.

The V and J genes are TRBV4-3 and TRBJ2-3; 9 nucleotides align to TRBD2. The CDR3 consists of 16 residues. V was pared by 0 bases and J by 2 bases, with 3 bases of the junction left unmatched. Germline CDR1 LGHNA, CDR2 YSLEER. The CDR3 coding sequence is TGCGCCAGCAGCCAAGAGACTAGCGGCTACACAGATACGCAGTATTTT. Translated: CASSQETSGYTDTQYF.

The genes are TRBV2 and TRBJ2-7; 9 bases map to TRBD1. CDR1 is SNHLY and CDR2 is FYNNEI in the germline V gene. The V segment lost 11 bases and the J segment 2 bases; nucleotides outside the gene matches: 7. The CDR3 sequence is 13 residues long. CDR3 DNA: TGTGCCGGGAAACAGGGGGCGCCCTACGAGCAGTACTTC. Its protein product is CAGKQGAPYEQYF.

This chain connects TRBV4-1 to TRBJ2-7; D possibly corresponds to TRBD2 (5 bases). Germline-derived CDR1 and CDR2 are MGHRA and YSYEKL. Trimming left V 1 base short and J 6 bases short, with 13 bases between. This CDR3 spans 14 amino acids. CDR3 sequence (DNA): TGCGCCAGCAGCCAAGTAGGACTTCGTCTCGAGCAGTACTTC. Encoded protein: CASSQVGLRLEQYF.

This clone showed up just once. This chain joins TRBV6-4 and TRBJ2-1; 7 bases map to TRBD2. The J segment lost 2 bases and the V segment lost 3 bases, leaving 7 bases of the junction unmatched. CDR3 length equals 16 residues. CDR1 and CDR2 (germline): MRHNA, SNTAGT. In nucleotides, the CDR3 is TGTGCCAGCAGTGAGAGTTCCGGGACTACCTACAATGAGCAGTTCTTC. This codes for CASSESSGTTYNEQFF.

V is TRBV7-2 and J is TRBJ2-5, with D possibly being TRBD2 (6 bases). V was trimmed by 4 bases and J by 0 bases, leaving 12 bases between them. Germline V gene lookup returns CDR1 SGHTA and CDR2 FQGNSA. The CDR3 runs to 15 residues. CDR3 loop: CASSSPRGYQETQYF. CDR3 DNA: TGTGCCAGCAGCTCGCCCCGGGGGTACCAAGAGACCCAGTACTTC.

The chain has TRBV30 and TRBJ1-4; the D is unclear. Trimming took 6 bases from V and 3 from J, leaving 11 bases between them. The CDR3 spans 13 residues. Germline V CDR1 and CDR2: GTSNPN, SVGIG (reference sequence). The CDR3 DNA sequence: TGTGCCTGCCAGGTCCCGGCTAATGAAAAACTGTTTTTT. This translates into CACQVPANEKLFF.

The CDR3 region is CASSPGGAVDTQYF. The CDR3 DNA reads as TGTGCCAGCAGTCCCGGGGGGGCGGTGGATACGCAGTATTTT. This chain joins TRBV6-5 and TRBJ2-3; 8 bases are a match to TRBD2. The CDR3 sequence is 14 residues long. Germline CDR1 reads MNHEY; CDR2 reads SVGAGI. With V trimmed by 5 bases and J by 6 bases, 7 bases remained unmatched.

J is TRBJ1-5 and V is TRBV5-6; D may be TRBD1 (6 bases). This CDR3 has 14 residues. Germline V gene data show CDR1 as SGHDT and CDR2 as YYEEEE. V was clipped by 4 bases and J by 6 bases, with 14 bases between them. The CDR3 reads CASSLGQTIQPQHF. The DNA for the CDR3 is TGTGCCAGCAGCCTAGGACAGACCATTCAGCCCCAGCATTTT.

V usage is TRBV19 and J usage is TRBJ1-5; D is perhaps TRBD1 (6 bases). V was trimmed by 6 bases and J by 1 base, leaving 16 bases between them. Germline V gene data show CDR1 as LNHDA and CDR2 as SQIVND (reference sequence). The CDR3 is 16 residues long. The CDR3 sequence is CASRESTGRSNQPQHF. The CDR3 coding sequence is TGTGCCAGTAGAGAAAGTACAGGGCGGAGCAATCAGCCCCAGCATTTT.

This chain joins TRBV21-1 and TRBJ1-3; TRBD1, as called in the table, went unchecked against the DNA. TRBV21-1 is assigned pseudogene status. The CDR3 is 17 amino acids. The CDR3 bases are TGTGCCAGCAGCAAGCCGACAGATTCATTCTCTGGAAACACCATATATTTT. Amino acids: CASSKPTDSFSGNTIYF.

V and J are TRBV7-9 and TRBJ2-3; TRBD2 aligns across 11 bases. The CDR3 is 14 amino acids. Trimming at V came to 3 bases and at J to 4 bases, leaving 0 bases not matched to a gene. The germline gives CDR1 SEHNR, CDR2 FQNEAQ (reference sequence). The CDR3 bases are TGTGCCAGCAGCTTGGGACTAGCGGCAGATACGCAGTATTTT. Protein: CASSLGLAADTQYF. The full variable domain, in which reference TRBV7-9 and TRBJ2-3 provide the parts outside the CDR3, is DTGVSQNPRHKITKRGQNVTFRCDPISEHNRLYWYRQTLGQGPEFLTYFQNEAQLEKSRLLSDRFSAERPKGSFSTLEIQRTEQGDSAMYLCASSLGLAADTQYFGPGTRLTVL.